This T cell receptor (beta chain) was recorded in a study of shared clonotypes between healthy human individuals. Naive CD8 populations comprised CD45RO-negative cells positively selected for CCR7, excluding terminally differentiated effector memory CD45RA+ cells. The CDR3 loop spans 12 amino acids. With 9 bases removed from V and 3 bases from J, the gap between germline ends came to 11 bases. Per germline, CDR1 SNHLY and CDR2 FYNNEI. The assay was immunoSEQ multiplex PCR, and TCRdb's table has in-frame clones only and misses some. This sample yields about 2,100,000 clones, of which about 92% are seen a single time; about 1.5% belongs to the top ten.

The receptor was isolated from a man in his late teens or twenties in good health. Some clones in this sample may be carry-over from other donors' samples. Sequenced material: naive CD8+ T cells from PBMCs. The genes are TRBV2 and TRBJ1-2; D uncertain. The CDR3 DNA reads as TGTGCCAGAAGACACGACTACTATGGCTACACCTTC. Amino acids: CARRHDYYGYTF.